These 28 T cell receptor beta chains were sequenced from one sample in a study of CD8 T cells in ankylosing spondylitis (dated by TCRdb to between 2016 and 2019). The library was obtained by 5' RACE. The sequencing machine was an Illumina HiSeq 2500. Using fastp trimming at Q25 and MiXCR clonotype assembly, TCRdb reanalyzed the public sequencing data and kept in-frame beta chains. Here each entry gathers all rows of one CDR3 protein and keeps the most common genes and DNA. For this sample the table gives 150,000 to 250,000 distinct CDR3 sequences, of which around 13% were detected only once. The ten largest clonotypes hold 15% to 20% of the sample. The sample was blood, either unsorted or a sorted T cell fraction (not recorded which). The receptors originated from a male donor with ankylosing spondylitis or in good health (not recorded which).

This chain uses TRBV29-1 with TRBJ1-2; D gene uncertain. Germline V gene lookup returns CDR1 SQVTM and CDR2 ANQGSEA. Trimming removed 1 base at V and 5 bases at J, with 14 bases between. The CDR3 loop spans 14 amino acids. The chain's CDR3 is CSVEGPGNFYGYTF. The CDR3, as DNA: TGCAGCGTTGAAGGGCCGGGGAACTTTTATGGCTACACCTTC.

On this clonotype: It may be a read error: a sequence one base away is much more abundant. The J gene is TRBJ2-7, the V gene TRBV28; D unresolved. This CDR3 is 13 amino acids long. Germline V gives CDR1 MDHEN, CDR2 SYDVKM. The CDR3 loop is CSSSFGAVYEQYF. Written as DNA, the CDR3 is TGTTCCAGCAGTTTCGGAGCAGTTTACGAGCAGTACTTC.

The CDR3 DNA reads as TGCGCCAGCAGCTTGGATAGCGGGAGGGACAATGAGCAGTTCTTC. This sequence encodes CASSLDSGRDNEQFF. V and J are TRBV5-1 and TRBJ2-1, with 11 bases identical to TRBD2. Germline CDR1 reads SGHRS; CDR2 reads YFSETQ. With V trimmed by 0 bases and J by 5 bases, 1 base remained unmatched. The CDR3 has 15 residues. Variable domain in full (rest from reference TRBV5-1 and TRBJ2-1): KAGVTQTPRYLIKTRGQQVTLSCSPISGHRSVSWYQQTPGQGLQFLFEYFSETQRNKGNFPGRFSGRQFSNSRSEMNVSTLELGDSALYLCASSLDSGRDNEQFFGPGTRLTVL.

This clonotype came up many times. The rearrangement links TRBV5-1 to TRBJ1-2, with 8 bases matching TRBD1. The V gene end was trimmed by 0 bases and the J gene end by 5 bases; junction bases not matched to a gene: 3. Germline assignment: CDR1 SGHRS and CDR2 YFSETQ. The CDR3 runs to 14 residues. The CDR3 nucleotides read TGCGCCAGCAGCTTGGAGGGACAGGAATATGGCTACACCTTC. Translation gives CASSLEGQEYGYTF. Using reference TRBV5-1 and TRBJ1-2 for the parts outside the CDR3, the full variable domain is KAGVTQTPRYLIKTRGQQVTLSCSPISGHRSVSWYQQTPGQGLQFLFEYFSETQRNKGNFPGRFSGRQFSNSRSEMNVSTLELGDSALYLCASSLEGQEYGYTFGSGTRLTVV.

This clonotype was found a few times. This rearrangement joins TRBV20-1 to TRBJ2-7; 9 bases align to TRBD2. Unmatched junction bases numbered 20, after V lost 1 base and J lost 7 bases. Germline loops: CDR1 DFQATT, CDR2 SNEGSKA (reference sequence). There are 18 residues in the CDR3. Here the CDR3 reads CSARGTLGSGGRAGEQYF. In nucleotides, the CDR3 is TGCAGTGCTAGAGGAACCCTCGGAAGCGGCGGGAGGGCGGGGGAGCAGTACTTC.

This clonotype was seen a handful of times. This chain links TRBV11-2 with TRBJ2-7; TRBD1 or TRBD2 may be the D gene (6 bases each). Trimming shortened V by 5 bases and J by 5 bases, and 16 bases separated the two germline ends. From germline, CDR1 is SGHAT and CDR2 FQNNGV. This CDR3 comprises 14 residues. The CDR3 nucleotides read TGTGCCAGCAGCGCTGAGGGGGGTAACAACGAGCAGTACTTC. Translation gives CASSAEGGNNEQYF.

The gene calls are TRBV15 and TRBJ1-1, with a tentative D call TRBD1 (5 bases). Germline loops: CDR1 LNHNV, CDR2 YYDKDF (reference sequence). With 3 bases removed from V and 1 base from J, the gap between germline ends came to 15 bases. The CDR3 loop spans 16 amino acids. The CDR3 nucleotides read TGTGCCACCAGCAGGGGGGTGCAAGCAGCGAACACTGAAGCTTTCTTT. This encodes CATSRGVQAANTEAFF.

This sequence joins TRBV27 and TRBJ2-7; D is perhaps TRBD2 (5 bases). Germline CDR1 MNHEY, CDR2 SMNVEV (reference sequence). The CDR3 contains 15 residues. The V and J ends lost 0 bases and 9 bases respectively, with 18 bases between them. This chain's CDR3 is CASSLSLEERWRQYF. As DNA, the CDR3 is TGTGCCAGCAGTTTATCGTTGGAAGAGCGGTGGAGGCAGTACTTC.

J is TRBJ2-5 and V is TRBV5-1; 8 nucleotides match TRBD1. Germline values: CDR1 SGHRS, CDR2 YFSETQ. This CDR3 is built from 15 residues. After removal of 3 bases from V and 5 bases from J, the junction contained 9 bases not matched to a gene. CDR3 nucleotide sequence: TGCGCCAGCAGCTCACAGGGGGTGATAGGGGAGACCCAGTACTTC. Amino acid sequence: CASSSQGVIGETQYF.

V and J are TRBV4-1 and TRBJ1-1; D is perhaps TRBD1 (5 bases). V lost 0 bases and J 5 bases, leaving 16 bases between the germline ends. The CDR3 has 16 residues. Germline loops: CDR1 MGHRA, CDR2 YSYEKL. The CDR3 loop is CASSQDGRGERTEAFF. The DNA for the CDR3 is TGCGCCAGCAGCCAAGATGGGAGAGGGGAAAGAACTGAAGCTTTCTTT.

This clonotype appeared a few times. V and J are TRBV10-3 and TRBJ2-1, with 7 bases lining up with TRBD2. Germline V gene sequence: CDR1 ENHRY, CDR2 SYGVKD. After removal of 2 bases from V and 7 bases from J, the junction contained 8 bases not matched to a gene. The CDR3 consists of 15 residues. The CDR3 here is CAISEVAGEGNEQFF. DNA of the CDR3: TGTGCCATCAGTGAGGTTGCGGGAGAGGGAAATGAGCAGTTCTTC.

This clonotype was detected only a few times. The chain recombines TRBV29-1 with TRBJ1-2; D is unclear. The CDR3 has 13 amino acids. CDR1 is SQVTM and CDR2 is ANQGSEA in the germline V gene. The CDR3 protein is CGLRKGGEYGYTF. The DNA for the CDR3 is TGCGGCTTGAGGAAGGGCGGAGAGTATGGCTACACCTTC.

CDR3: CASSESGTGVTYEQYF. The CDR3 DNA reads TGTGCCAGCAGTGAAAGTGGGACAGGGGTGACCTACGAGCAGTACTTC. This rearrangement joins TRBV2 to TRBJ2-7; TRBD1 matches at 10 bases. The CDR3 is made up of 16 amino acids. Germline-derived CDR1 and CDR2 are SNHLY and FYNNEI. V lost 2 bases, J lost 2 bases, and 6 bases stayed unmatched.

The chain links TRBV6-1 to TRBJ2-7, with D unclear. Germline CDR1 is MNHNS and CDR2 is SASEGT. The CDR3 is 14 amino acids. Between the trimmed V and J ends, which lost 7 bases and 2 bases, there was a span of 15 bases. Here the CDR3 reads CASTSQPGAYEQYF. The CDR3, as DNA: TGTGCCAGCACCTCCCAGCCTGGAGCCTACGAGCAGTACTTC.

This clonotype showed up just a few times. CDR3 nucleotides: TGCAGCGACGTAGCAACAGGCTCCGGCTACACCTTC. Its protein product is CSDVATGSGYTF. The chain carries TRBV29-1 and TRBJ1-2; D is possibly TRBD1 (5 bases). This CDR3 region has 12 residues. The V end lost 7 bases, the J end lost 8 bases, and 17 bases lay between the germline ends. Germline CDR1 reads SQVTM; CDR2 reads ANQGSEA.

As concerns this clonotype: A read error may be the cause here, since a much bigger clone is one base away. The gene calls are TRBV29-1 and TRBJ2-1; D assignment may be TRBD1 or TRBD2 (6 bases each). Germline-derived CDR1 and CDR2 are SQVTM and ANQGSEA. This CDR3 is built from 14 residues. Trimming left V 7 bases short and J 6 bases short, with 19 bases between. The CDR3 bases are TGCAGCGGTTTGGTGCGCAGGGGAGGCAATGAGCAGTTCTTC. It yields the protein CSGLVRRGGNEQFF.

This chain links TRBV29-1 with TRBJ2-7, with a tentative D call TRBD1 (5 bases). V lost 3 bases and J lost 2, with 17 bases in between. Germline V gene sequence: CDR1 SQVTM, CDR2 ANQGSEA. The CDR3 totals 15 residues. The CDR3 sequence is CSVEGQSQGTYEQYF. Here the CDR3 DNA reads TGCAGCGTTGAGGGCCAGTCCCAGGGAACCTACGAGCAGTACTTC.

This clonotype was detected many times. The chain uses TRBV12-3 or TRBV12-4 and TRBJ2-5; D is perhaps TRBD1 (6 bases). Trimming removed 6 bases from V and 0 bases from J, with 8 bases in between. This CDR3 comprises 13 residues. CDR3 DNA: TGTGCCAGCAGAGGACAGAACCAAGAGACCCAGTACTTC. As protein: CASRGQNQETQYF.

V and J are TRBV6-1 and TRBJ2-1, with D possibly TRBD1 on 6 matching bases. The CDR3 loop spans 13 amino acids. V gave up 4 bases and J gave up 9 bases, with 13 bases separating them. In germline, CDR1 is MNHNS, CDR2 SASEGT. The CDR3 bases are TGTGCCAGCAGTGGGACAGAAAGGGGTGAGCAGTTCTTC. Translated, it gives CASSGTERGEQFF.

The CDR3 sequence: CASSYVGGDEQFF. DNA for the CDR3: TGTGCCAGCAGTTACGTCGGGGGGGATGAGCAGTTCTTC. The chain combines TRBV6-5 with TRBJ2-1; 8 bases align to TRBD2. V lost 2 bases, J lost 8 bases, and 2 bases stayed unmatched. CDR3 length: 13 amino acids. Germline CDR1 reads MNHEY; CDR2 reads SVGAGI.

V is TRBV12-3 or TRBV12-4 and J is TRBJ1-1, with 9 bases identical to TRBD1. The length of the CDR3 is 13 residues. J lost 10 bases, V lost 5 bases, and 8 bases had no gene match. CDR3 protein: CASSPGQGRGAFF. In nucleotides, the CDR3 is TGTGCCAGCAGTCCCGGACAGGGGAGGGGAGCTTTCTTT.

The genes are TRBV7-9 and TRBJ1-2; D is undetermined. Germline V gives CDR1 SEHNR, CDR2 FQNEAQ (reference sequence). Trimming took off 5 bases at V and 3 bases at J, with 7 bases between the two ends. The CDR3 contains 12 residues. CDR3 nucleotides: TGTGCCAGCAGCCCTTTGGACTATGGCTACACCTTC. This sequence encodes CASSPLDYGYTF. The whole variable domain, filled in from reference TRBV7-9 and TRBJ1-2, reads DTGVSQNPRHKITKRGQNVTFRCDPISEHNRLYWYRQTLGQGPEFLTYFQNEAQLEKSRLLSDRFSAERPKGSFSTLEIQRTEQGDSAMYLCASSPLDYGYTFGSGTRLTVV.

The sample holds a few counts of this clonotype. The V call is TRBV6-1, the J call TRBJ1-1, with D possibly being TRBD1 (5 bases). Trimming removed 6 bases at V and 0 bases at J, with 14 bases between. Germline CDR1 reads MNHNS; CDR2 reads SASEGT. This CDR3 has 15 amino acids. The CDR3 DNA is TGTGCCAGCAGCCGAACCCAGGGTTTGAACACTGAAGCTTTCTTT. Its translation: CASSRTQGLNTEAFF.

This clonotype was counted at least ten times. The CDR3 DNA is TGTGCCAGCAGACGCGGGACAGTCACTGAAGCTTTCTTT. This translates into CASRRGTVTEAFF. This chain joins TRBV12-3 or TRBV12-4 and TRBJ1-1, with TRBD1 identical over 7 bases. The CDR3 extends over 13 amino acids. V was pared by 6 bases and J by 4 bases, with 5 bases of the junction left unmatched.

This clonotype was recorded many times. This rearrangement joins TRBV6-5 to TRBJ2-3, with TRBD1 matching 8 bases. The ends lost 0 bases at V and 4 bases at J; junction bases unmatched: 3. Germline V gene data show CDR1 as MNHEY and CDR2 as SVGAGI. The CDR3 loop spans 15 amino acids. This CDR3 reads CASSYSDRDADTQYF. The CDR3 DNA reads as TGTGCCAGCAGTTACTCGGACAGGGACGCAGATACGCAGTATTTT.

This clonotype has only a few counts. CDR3 in DNA: TGTGCCAGCAGCAACGCCCACCCGCCTTGGGACTATGGCTACACCTTC. It codes for CASSNAHPPWDYGYTF. The chain recombines TRBV21-1 with TRBJ1-2. TRBV21-1 is listed as a pseudogene. The CDR3 consists of 16 residues.

This rearrangement joins TRBV3-1 to TRBJ1-2, with 7 bases lining up with TRBD1. Losses at the gene ends were 6 bases for V and 0 bases for J; bases not matched to a gene: 13. The CDR3 runs 17 residues. Germline-derived CDR1 and CDR2 are LGHDT and YNNKEL (reference sequence). CDR3 in amino acids: CASRLDRAGPTNYGYTF. The DNA for the CDR3 is TGTGCCAGCAGACTTGACAGGGCCGGGCCTACTAACTATGGCTACACCTTC.

The CDR3 sequence: CASSPFLASSYNEQFF. CDR3 DNA: TGTGCCAGCAGCCCTTTTCTAGCAAGTTCTTACAATGAGCAGTTCTTC. The chain employs TRBV13 and TRBJ2-1; TRBD2 might be the D (5 bases). CDR1 is PRHDT, CDR2 FYEKMQ, per germline (reference sequence). The CDR3 totals 16 residues. Trimming stripped 5 bases from V and 4 bases from J, with 18 bases between.